The next 16 T cell receptor beta chains were all read from a single sample in a study of cytomegalovirus exposure and HLA in healthy donors. It was with 60 Vbeta and 13 Jbeta primers that the PCR ran. The assay was immunoSEQ multiplex PCR, and TCRdb's table has in-frame clones only and misses some. The table lists more than 75,000 clones, 70% to 80% of them singletons. Sequenced input: PBMCs. These TCRs come from a woman between 40 and 55 years old in good health and CMV-seropositive.

The CDR3 protein is CASSLLQGAVAGNTIYF. The CDR3 coding sequence is TGTGCCAGCAGCCTTCTACAGGGGGCGGTGGCAGGAAACACCATATATTTT. The V gene is TRBV7-9, the J gene TRBJ1-3; TRBD1 agrees at 9 bases. From germline, CDR1 is SEHNR and CDR2 FQNEAQ (reference sequence). CDR3 length: 17 residues. J was trimmed by 4 bases and V by 5 bases; bases with no gene match: 12. The whole variable domain, remainder taken from reference TRBV7-9 and TRBJ1-3, is DTGVSQNPRHKITKRGQNVTFRCDPISEHNRLYWYRQTLGQGPEFLTYFQNEAQLEKSRLLSDRFSAERPKGSFSTLEIQRTEQGDSAMYLCASSLLQGAVAGNTIYFGEGSWLTVV.

The J gene is TRBJ2-5, the V gene TRBV5-1; possibly TRBD2 for D (6 bases). The CDR3 sequence is 14 residues long. Germline loops: CDR1 SGHRS, CDR2 YFSETQ. Trimming cost V 4 bases and J 5 bases, with 15 bases left between them. The CDR3 coding sequence is TGCGCCAGCAGCCCTGGACTGAGCGGGGAGACCCAGTACTTC. It yields the protein CASSPGLSGETQYF.

J is TRBJ1-1 and V is TRBV6-5; TRBD1 might be the D (6 bases). The V and J ends lost 2 bases and 7 bases respectively, with 17 bases between them. Germline CDR1 MNHEY, CDR2 SVGAGI. The CDR3 sequence is 15 residues long. In nucleotides, the CDR3 is TGTGCCAGCAGTTACGCTTTCAACAGGGCTATTGAAGCTTTCTTT. This encodes CASSYAFNRAIEAFF.

V and J are TRBV19 and TRBJ2-2; possible D gene TRBD2, 6 bases. This CDR3 contains 17 residues. V was cut by 5 bases and J by 5 bases, with 21 bases left in between. Per the germline V gene, CDR1 is LNHDA and CDR2 is SQIVND (reference sequence). The CDR3 spells CASSARRAAEGTGELFF. DNA for the CDR3: TGTGCCAGTAGTGCCCGGAGGGCCGCCGAGGGAACCGGGGAGCTGTTTTTT.

V is TRBV4-1 and J is TRBJ2-7; 11 nucleotides match TRBD2. Germline CDR1 reads MGHRA; CDR2 reads YSYEKL. The CDR3 is 15 residues long. J was trimmed by 4 bases and V by 0 bases; bases with no gene match: 2. CDR3 sequence reads: CASSQDGTSGYEQYF. The CDR3 coding sequence is TGCGCCAGCAGCCAAGATGGGACTAGCGGATACGAGCAGTACTTC.

The V call is TRBV11-1, the J call TRBJ1-1, with 9 bases identical to TRBD1. CDR1 and CDR2 (germline): SGHAT, FQDESV (reference sequence). This CDR3 has 17 residues. V shed 6 bases and J 0 bases; nucleotides not matched to a gene: 11. The CDR3: CASSPGTGLGVNTEAFF. Here the CDR3 DNA reads TGTGCCAGCAGTCCCGGGACAGGGCTTGGGGTGAACACTGAAGCTTTCTTT.

This clone was found a few times. The CDR3 is CAIGPGGPNEQFF. CDR3 bases: TGTGCCATCGGACCGGGAGGGCCCAATGAGCAGTTCTTC. This chain links TRBV10-3 with TRBJ2-1; 8 positions match TRBD2. The germline V gene has CDR1 ENHRY and CDR2 SYGVKD. Trimming removed 8 bases from V and 6 bases from J; junction bases left unmatched: 6. There are 13 residues in the CDR3.

This clone was recorded a few times. The rearrangement links TRBV7-9 to TRBJ2-3, with 12 nucleotides matching TRBD2. The CDR3 runs 15 residues. The germline V gene encodes CDR1 SEHNR and CDR2 FQNEAQ (reference sequence). J was trimmed by 3 bases and V by 5 bases; bases with no gene match: 3. The CDR3 here is CASSLLAGGTDTQYF. CDR3 bases: TGTGCCAGCAGCCTGCTAGCGGGGGGGACAGATACGCAGTATTTT.

The chain couples TRBV7-9 to TRBJ1-2; TRBD1 might be the D (5 bases). The CDR3 is 15 amino acids. Deletions cut 4 bases from V and 5 bases from J, with 17 bases between. Germline V gives CDR1 SEHNR, CDR2 FQNEAQ (reference sequence). The CDR3 DNA sequence: TGTGCCAGCAGCTCCCCAGGGTCCTACCATTATGGCTACACCTTC. This sequence encodes CASSSPGSYHYGYTF.

The chain joins TRBV4-3 to TRBJ1-1; the D gene is possibly TRBD1 (5 bases). V lost 8 bases to trimming and J lost 0 bases, with 10 bases between them. CDR1 and CDR2 (germline): LGHNA, YSLEER. This CDR3 has 13 amino acids. The CDR3 sequence: CASRDSMNTEAFF. The CDR3 coding sequence is TGCGCCAGCCGGGACTCTATGAACACTGAAGCTTTCTTT.

This clone was observed a few times. The rearrangement uses TRBV9 and TRBJ1-1, with 9 bases aligning to TRBD1. Germline CDR1 SGDLS, CDR2 YYNGEE. This CDR3 has 12 residues. V gave up 4 bases and J gave up 7 bases; unmatched junction bases: 2. The CDR3 sequence: CASSRDRDEAFF. In DNA form, the CDR3 reads TGTGCCAGCAGCCGGGACAGGGATGAAGCTTTCTTT.

This rearrangement joins TRBV4-1 to TRBJ2-7, with D possibly matching TRBD2 (5 bases). The CDR3 loop spans 13 amino acids. Trimming pared 1 base from V and 4 bases from J, leaving 8 bases between. CDR1 and CDR2 (germline): MGHRA, YSYEKL. The CDR3 region is CASSQGLSYEQYF. CDR3 sequence (DNA): TGCGCCAGCAGCCAAGGACTAAGTTACGAGCAGTACTTC.

The rearrangement joins TRBV25-1 to TRBJ1-2, with 8 bases aligning to TRBD1. The CDR3 extends over 14 amino acids. Germline CDR1 and CDR2: MGHDK and SYGVNS. The J segment lost 7 bases and the V segment lost 2 bases, leaving 6 bases of the junction unmatched. In nucleotides, the CDR3 is TGTGCCAGCAGTGAAAACAGGGGGTCCCGTGGCTACACCTTC. This translates into CASSENRGSRGYTF.

The chain uses TRBV28 and TRBJ1-5, with D perhaps matching TRBD1 (6 bases). Germline V gene sequence: CDR1 MDHEN, CDR2 SYDVKM. This CDR3 has 16 residues. Trimming removed 2 bases at V and 2 bases at J, with 13 bases between. Written as DNA, the CDR3 is TGTGCCAGCAGTTTACCGGACAGCCTTGGCAATCAGCCCCAGCATTTT. It translates to CASSLPDSLGNQPQHF.

This clone was seen a few times. The CDR3 DNA reads as TGTGCCAGCAGCGACCCGGGACACAGAGGCGAGCAGTACTTC. This codes for CASSDPGHRGEQYF. The V and J genes are TRBV7-8 and TRBJ2-7, with a weak D call TRBD1 (6 bases). Deletions cut 5 bases from V and 6 bases from J, with 17 bases between. The germline gives CDR1 SGHVS, CDR2 FQNEAQ. This CDR3 has 14 amino acids. The entire variable domain, with the rest obtained from reference TRBV7-8 and TRBJ2-7, is as follows: GAGVSQSPRYKVAKRGQDVALRCDPISGHVSLFWYQQALGQGPEFLTYFQNEAQLDKSGLPSDRFFAERPEGSVSTLKIQRTQQEDSAVYLCASSDPGHRGEQYFGPGTRLTVT.

This chain connects TRBV6-5 to TRBJ2-1; D is perhaps TRBD1 (5 bases). V lost 4 bases, J lost 6 bases, and 10 bases lay in between. Germline V CDR1 and CDR2: MNHEY, SVGAGI. The CDR3 has 13 amino acids. The CDR3 reads CASSLDSFNEQFF. DNA of the CDR3: TGTGCCAGCAGTTTAGACAGTTTCAATGAGCAGTTCTTC.